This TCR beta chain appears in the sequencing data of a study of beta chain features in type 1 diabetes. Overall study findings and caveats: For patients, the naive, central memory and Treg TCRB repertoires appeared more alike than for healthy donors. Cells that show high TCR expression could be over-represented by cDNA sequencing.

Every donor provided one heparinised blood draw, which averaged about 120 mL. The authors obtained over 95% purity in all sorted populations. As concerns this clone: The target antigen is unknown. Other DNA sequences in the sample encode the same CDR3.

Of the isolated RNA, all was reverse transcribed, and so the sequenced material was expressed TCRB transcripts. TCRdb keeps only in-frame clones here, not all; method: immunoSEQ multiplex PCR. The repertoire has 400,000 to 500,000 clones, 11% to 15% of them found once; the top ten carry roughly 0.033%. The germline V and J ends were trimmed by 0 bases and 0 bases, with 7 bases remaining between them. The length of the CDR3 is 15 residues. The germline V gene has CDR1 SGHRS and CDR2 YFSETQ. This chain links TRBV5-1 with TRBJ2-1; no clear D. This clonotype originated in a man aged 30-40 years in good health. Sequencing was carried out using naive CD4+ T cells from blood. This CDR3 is CASSLAQSSYNEQFF. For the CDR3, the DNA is TGCGCCAGCAGCTTGGCTCAAAGCTCCTACAATGAGCAGTTCTTC.